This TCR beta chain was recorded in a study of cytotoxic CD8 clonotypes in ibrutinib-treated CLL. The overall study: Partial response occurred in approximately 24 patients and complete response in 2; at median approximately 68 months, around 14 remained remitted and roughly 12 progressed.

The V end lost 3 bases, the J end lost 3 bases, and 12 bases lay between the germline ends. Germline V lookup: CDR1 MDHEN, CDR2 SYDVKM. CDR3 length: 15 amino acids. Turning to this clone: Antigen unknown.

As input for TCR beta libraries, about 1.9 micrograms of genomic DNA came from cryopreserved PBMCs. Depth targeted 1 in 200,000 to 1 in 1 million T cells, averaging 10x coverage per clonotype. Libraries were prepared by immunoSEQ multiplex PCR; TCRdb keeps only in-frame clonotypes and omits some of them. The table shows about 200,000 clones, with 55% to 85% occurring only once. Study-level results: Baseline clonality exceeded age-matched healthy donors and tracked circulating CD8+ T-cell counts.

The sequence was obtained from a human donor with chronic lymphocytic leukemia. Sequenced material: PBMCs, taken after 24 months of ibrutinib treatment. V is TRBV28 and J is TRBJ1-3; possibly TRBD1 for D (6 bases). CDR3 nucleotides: TGTGCCAGCAGTTTGGAGACAGGAGTTGGAAACACCATATATTTT. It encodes CASSLETGVGNTIYF.